The source of this TCR beta chain is a study of human T cells and chemical hapten exposure (dated by TCRdb to the early 2020s). Study-wide context: The libraries were sequenced as a pool, and the TCR yield per sample differed mostly because of small variations in library volumes within the pool. In alopecia patients, the study followed how the peripheral blood TCR repertoire changed in vivo over primary and secondary sensitization to diphenylcyclopropenone (DPC), a hapten. For every blood RNA sample, sequencing covered both the TCR alpha and TCR beta chains. The paper's findings and limits, for the study overall: Repeated subsampling changed both the strength of the expansion versus patch-test correlation and the threshold at which the correlation became significant. DPC sensitization did not change the number of TCRs with a frequency above 1 in 1000, and there was no evidence of changes in global repertoire structure.

V ends up 6 bases short and J 5 bases short, with an unmatched junction base count of 11. There are 16 amino acids in the CDR3, from cysteine to phenylalanine inclusive. Solely the CDR3 DNA is kept, with 48 bases framed from the first base. This clonotype was seen only a few times. It has no known antigen specificity. No base-level quality is on record; no much larger clone is a single base apart. This specimen's time point label, per the study, means: healthy volunteer bleed at 6 weeks. Total RNA was extracted from unfractionated whole blood that had been collected in Tempus Blood RNA tubes. As TCR sequencing controls, about five healthy volunteers were used, with blood taken at day 0, 2 weeks and 6 weeks. Libraries were prepared through RACE. TCRdb shows the sequencer as NextSeq 500. During library preparation, unique molecular identifiers were attached to individual cDNA molecules so that TCRs could be counted quantitatively and reproducibly. The study's own analysis went as follows. A median of around 100,000 TCRs per sample was observed, with a range of 23,224 to 690,600. V, J and CDR3 annotation of the TCR reads was carried out using the Decombinator software suite. To make PS versus PT1 abundance plots, every sample was subsampled to the same number of TCRs (28,000). Expanded TCRs were defined as absent before sensitization and observed at least eight times at the 2-week time point. Using fastp trimming at Q25 and MiXCR clonotype assembly, TCRdb reanalyzed the public sequencing data and kept in-frame beta chains. When rows share a CDR3 protein, they turn into one entry using the most common DNA and genes. TCRdb, not the authors, supplied the V and J calls. The sample table holds around 80,000 distinct CDR3 sequences, of which over 7% were seen once. The ten top clones hold about 1.4% of the sample.

The sample was whole blood. The receptor chain draws on TRBV12-3 or TRBV12-4 and TRBJ1-1; 11 junctional bases match TRBD1. The clonotype originates from a male donor in good health. Some clones in this sample may be carry-over from other donors' samples. The CDR3 here reads CASRPGQGAGRTEAFF. The bases are TGTGCCAGCAGACCAGGACAGGGGGCAGGTAGGACTGAAGCTTTCTTT.